This TCR beta chain was sequenced for a study of blood T cell repertoires in COVID-19 (dated by TCRdb to about 2020). In terms of the full investigation: Samples covering the acute and convalescent phases of COVID-19 were provided by collaborators in the United States, Italy and Spain. The material from the prospective study consisted of cDNA or gDNA derived from T cells, B-cell-depleted T cells, or PBMCs. The dataset comprised deeply sampled blood TCRbeta repertoires from subjects exposed to, actively infected with, or recovered from COVID-19. The repertoires were released in a freely available public database intended as a resource for research on the immune response to SARS-CoV-2. Samples came from the ongoing ImmuneRACE study (first 160 participants) plus 1,254 subjects from 6 global collaborators. Sample metadata almost always included a de-identified subject ID, COVID-19 status, age in years and sex. Where available, HLA class I and class II types were obtained from metadata supplied by the sample provider rather than from assay-based typing.

In this sample, this clone turned up once. Its antigen is unknown. Base-call qualities are not available, and no considerably larger clone is one nucleotide away. TCRbeta CDR3 regions were amplified from genomic DNA using the immunoSEQ Assay, a bias-controlled multiplex PCR. The authors' analysis ran thus. The number of nucleated cells in each sample was estimated from the amplification of reference gene primers within the assay. Sequence reads were collapsed and filtered to measure the absolute abundance of every unique TCRbeta CDR3 rearrangement. For each sample, productive Simpson clonality was calculated as the square root of Simpson's diversity index across productive rearrangements. TCRdb limited this immuneACCESS table to in-frame rearrangements with V and J called. A share of clones is missing; checked studies link under half to unresolved V genes, and the rest is unexplained. V and J calls and clone size are those listed in that table; D and trimming were worked out from the DNA. The sample table lists over 200,000 clones, under 90% of them with a count of one. The ten largest clones take up just under 9% of the sample.

The investigation overall reported the following: The quantity of clinical and demographic metadata differed by source and by participant and was supplied without curation.

CDR1 and CDR2 were assigned from the germline V gene as SGHDN and FVKESK. For this chain, trimming is 4 bases at the V end and 7 bases at the J end, and the number of junction bases without a gene match is 10. From the cysteine up to the phenylalanine, the CDR3 has a length of 15 residues. Just CDR3 DNA is preserved here, 45 bases in frame from base 1. In the prospective study, participants were roughly 18 to 90 years old, resided in 20 to 30 geographic areas of the United States, and were enrolled through a virtual design. To assign participants to cohorts, the prospective study relied on clinical history that participants themselves reported in a screening survey and a study questionnaire. Mobile phlebotomists in the prospective study collected whole blood, serum and a nasopharyngeal or oropharyngeal swab from every participant. Participants in the prospective study had the option to provide additional blood draws and questionnaires over an approximately 2-month period. Before DNA extraction, prospective study blood samples were shipped either frozen or at room temperature.

The sequence came from a woman in her 50s with acute COVID-19. Sequences were obtained from PBMCs or T cells enriched from blood (not recorded which). The chain links TRBV14 with TRBJ1-2, with 9 bases in between that match TRBD1. The nucleotides are TGTGCCAGCAGCCCGAATGTGGGACAGGGAGGTGGCTACACCTTC. This codes for CASSPNVGQGGGYTF.